The 12 T cell receptor beta chains presented below share a single source sample, sequenced in a study of blood T cells in healthy people across ages. A sample-barcoded 5' primer and a J-beta primer mix were used in a second PCR of roughly 6 to 11 cycles. TCRdb re-derived calls from the 5' RACE reads in MiXCR, one entry per CDR3 protein. In the table there are about 1.8 million distinct CDR3 sequences, around 48% of which are singletons. The specimen sequenced was blood. The receptors stem from a woman aged 35 to 49 in good health.

The chain joins TRBV15 to TRBJ1-2; D unresolved. V lost 1 base to trimming and J lost 5 bases, with 11 bases between them. Looked up from germline, CDR1 is LNHNV and CDR2 is YYDKDF (reference sequence). The CDR3 is 14 amino acids. The CDR3 reads CATSRAGSGYGYTF. CDR3 in DNA: TGTGCCACCAGCAGAGCCGGTAGTGGATATGGCTACACCTTC.

The rearrangement joins TRBV7-2 to TRBJ1-2; possibly TRBD1 for D (6 bases). This CDR3 spans 16 amino acids. Deletions cut 2 bases from V and 7 bases from J, with 20 bases between. Germline V lookup: CDR1 SGHTA, CDR2 FQGNSA. CDR3 sequence reads: CASSLRDTSTRGGYTF. CDR3 DNA: TGTGCCAGCAGCTTAAGGGACACTTCTACTCGGGGTGGCTACACCTTC.

This clonotype was observed a handful of times. The rearrangement links TRBV4-1 to TRBJ2-5, with D perhaps TRBD1 (5 bases). V was trimmed by 3 bases and J by 1 base, leaving 15 bases between them. CDR3 length: 16 residues. In germline, CDR1 is MGHRA, CDR2 YSYEKL. CDR3 residues: CASSQDLSGLQETQYF. In DNA, the CDR3 is TGCGCCAGCAGCCAGGACCTGTCAGGGCTCCAAGAGACCCAGTACTTC.

Of note for this clonotype: A read error may account for a junction end that differs from germline. The chain has TRBV5-1 and TRBJ2-3; D gene uncertain. In germline, CDR1 is SGHRS, CDR2 YFSETQ. CDR3 length equals 16 residues. CDR3 sequence (DNA): TGCGTCAGCAGCCTAGAAGGAATCCGGGTAGGAGATACGCAGTATTTT. Translation: CVSSLEGIRVGDTQYF.

The V and J genes are TRBV7-9 and TRBJ2-7; TRBD1 aligns across 7 bases. The tail of the sequence fits TRBJ2-5 better, so the J call may be wrong. Germline-derived CDR1 and CDR2 are SEHNR and FQNEAQ (reference sequence). The CDR3 length is 18 residues. CDR3 protein: CASSTPGQSPNFQETQYF. The CDR3 coding sequence is TGTGCCAGCAGCACACCGGGACAGTCTCCGAACTTTCAAGAGACCCAGTACTTC.

About this clonotype itself: One end of the junction fails to match germline, which may point to a read error. This chain joins TRBV5-1 and TRBJ2-4, with D hard to call. This CDR3 comprises 13 residues. Per the germline V gene, CDR1 is SGHRS and CDR2 is YFSETQ. The CDR3 is CTSRSDTPNIQYF. For the CDR3, the DNA is TGCACCAGCAGAAGCGACACACCGAACATTCAGTACTTC.

The chain joins TRBV11-3 to TRBJ2-3; 8 bases agree with TRBD2. This CDR3 region has 17 residues. Germline V gene lookup returns CDR1 SGHNT and CDR2 YENEEA. J gave up 3 bases and V 1 base, and 9 bases lay outside the gene matches. The CDR3 nucleotides read TGTGCCAGCAGCTTAGGAAGCGGGGGCCTAGAAACAGATACGCAGTATTTT. This translates into CASSLGSGGLETDTQYF.

The V call is TRBV5-1, the J call TRBJ2-7; 9 nucleotides align to TRBD1. Germline CDR1 is SGHRS and CDR2 is YFSETQ. The V gene end was trimmed by 4 bases and the J gene end by 3 bases; junction bases not matched to a gene: 5. The CDR3 is made up of 14 amino acids. The CDR3 DNA reads TGCGCCAGCAGCGAGACGGGACAGGGCTACGAGCAGTACTTC. Its translation: CASSETGQGYEQYF.

This rearrangement joins TRBV6-5 to TRBJ2-7; TRBD2 is a possible D gene (5 bases). The CDR3 is made up of 14 amino acids. From germline, CDR1 is MNHEY and CDR2 SVGAGI. Deletions cut 0 bases from V and 2 bases from J, with 8 bases between. CDR3: CASSYSFGTYEQYF. The CDR3 DNA follows: TGTGCCAGCAGTTACTCGTTCGGGACCTACGAGCAGTACTTC.

This chain links TRBV4-3 with TRBJ2-4, with TRBD2 matching over 10 bases. The J call is uncertain, as TRBJ2-7 better fits the DNA end. Germline V gene lookup returns CDR1 LGHNA and CDR2 YSLEER. The CDR3 is 15 amino acids. The CDR3 nucleotides read TGCGCCAGCAGCCAAGATACTAGCGGGGTTGACGAGCAGTACTTC. Its protein product is CASSQDTSGVDEQYF.

This clonotype was counted between two and nine times. The rearrangement joins TRBV27 to TRBJ1-2, with 9 bases that match TRBD1. Germline V gene lookup returns CDR1 MNHEY and CDR2 SMNVEV (reference sequence). This CDR3 contains 17 residues. The J segment lost 4 bases and the V segment lost 5 bases, leaving 14 bases of the junction unmatched. The CDR3: CASSTRQQGAIGYGYTF. The CDR3 bases are TGTGCCAGCAGTACCCGACAACAGGGGGCGATTGGCTATGGCTACACCTTC.

This clonotype showed up just once. The rearrangement joins TRBV20-1 to TRBJ1-1, with 9 bases identical to TRBD1. CDR1 is DFQATT, CDR2 SNEGSKA, per germline (reference sequence). The CDR3 runs to 13 residues. Trimming removed 5 bases from V and 5 bases from J; junction bases left unmatched: 6. The CDR3 protein is CSARDRVGTEAFF. CDR3 DNA sequence: TGCAGTGCTCGGGACAGGGTGGGAACTGAAGCTTTCTTT.